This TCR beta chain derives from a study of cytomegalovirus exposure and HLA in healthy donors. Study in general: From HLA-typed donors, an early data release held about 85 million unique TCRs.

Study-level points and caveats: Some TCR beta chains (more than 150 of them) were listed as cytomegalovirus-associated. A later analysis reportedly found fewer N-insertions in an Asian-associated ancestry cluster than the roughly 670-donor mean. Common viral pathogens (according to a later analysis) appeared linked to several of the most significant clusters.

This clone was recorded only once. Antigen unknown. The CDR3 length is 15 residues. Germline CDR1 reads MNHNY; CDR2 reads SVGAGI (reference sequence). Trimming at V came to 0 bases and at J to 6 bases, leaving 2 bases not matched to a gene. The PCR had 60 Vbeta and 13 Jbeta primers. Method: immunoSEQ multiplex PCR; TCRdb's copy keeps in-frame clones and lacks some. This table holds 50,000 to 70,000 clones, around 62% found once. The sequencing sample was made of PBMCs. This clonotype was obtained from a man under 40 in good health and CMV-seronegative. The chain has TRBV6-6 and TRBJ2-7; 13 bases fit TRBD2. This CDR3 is CASSYSRTSGGEQYF. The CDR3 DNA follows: TGTGCCAGCAGTTACTCGAGGACTAGCGGGGGCGAGCAGTACTTC.